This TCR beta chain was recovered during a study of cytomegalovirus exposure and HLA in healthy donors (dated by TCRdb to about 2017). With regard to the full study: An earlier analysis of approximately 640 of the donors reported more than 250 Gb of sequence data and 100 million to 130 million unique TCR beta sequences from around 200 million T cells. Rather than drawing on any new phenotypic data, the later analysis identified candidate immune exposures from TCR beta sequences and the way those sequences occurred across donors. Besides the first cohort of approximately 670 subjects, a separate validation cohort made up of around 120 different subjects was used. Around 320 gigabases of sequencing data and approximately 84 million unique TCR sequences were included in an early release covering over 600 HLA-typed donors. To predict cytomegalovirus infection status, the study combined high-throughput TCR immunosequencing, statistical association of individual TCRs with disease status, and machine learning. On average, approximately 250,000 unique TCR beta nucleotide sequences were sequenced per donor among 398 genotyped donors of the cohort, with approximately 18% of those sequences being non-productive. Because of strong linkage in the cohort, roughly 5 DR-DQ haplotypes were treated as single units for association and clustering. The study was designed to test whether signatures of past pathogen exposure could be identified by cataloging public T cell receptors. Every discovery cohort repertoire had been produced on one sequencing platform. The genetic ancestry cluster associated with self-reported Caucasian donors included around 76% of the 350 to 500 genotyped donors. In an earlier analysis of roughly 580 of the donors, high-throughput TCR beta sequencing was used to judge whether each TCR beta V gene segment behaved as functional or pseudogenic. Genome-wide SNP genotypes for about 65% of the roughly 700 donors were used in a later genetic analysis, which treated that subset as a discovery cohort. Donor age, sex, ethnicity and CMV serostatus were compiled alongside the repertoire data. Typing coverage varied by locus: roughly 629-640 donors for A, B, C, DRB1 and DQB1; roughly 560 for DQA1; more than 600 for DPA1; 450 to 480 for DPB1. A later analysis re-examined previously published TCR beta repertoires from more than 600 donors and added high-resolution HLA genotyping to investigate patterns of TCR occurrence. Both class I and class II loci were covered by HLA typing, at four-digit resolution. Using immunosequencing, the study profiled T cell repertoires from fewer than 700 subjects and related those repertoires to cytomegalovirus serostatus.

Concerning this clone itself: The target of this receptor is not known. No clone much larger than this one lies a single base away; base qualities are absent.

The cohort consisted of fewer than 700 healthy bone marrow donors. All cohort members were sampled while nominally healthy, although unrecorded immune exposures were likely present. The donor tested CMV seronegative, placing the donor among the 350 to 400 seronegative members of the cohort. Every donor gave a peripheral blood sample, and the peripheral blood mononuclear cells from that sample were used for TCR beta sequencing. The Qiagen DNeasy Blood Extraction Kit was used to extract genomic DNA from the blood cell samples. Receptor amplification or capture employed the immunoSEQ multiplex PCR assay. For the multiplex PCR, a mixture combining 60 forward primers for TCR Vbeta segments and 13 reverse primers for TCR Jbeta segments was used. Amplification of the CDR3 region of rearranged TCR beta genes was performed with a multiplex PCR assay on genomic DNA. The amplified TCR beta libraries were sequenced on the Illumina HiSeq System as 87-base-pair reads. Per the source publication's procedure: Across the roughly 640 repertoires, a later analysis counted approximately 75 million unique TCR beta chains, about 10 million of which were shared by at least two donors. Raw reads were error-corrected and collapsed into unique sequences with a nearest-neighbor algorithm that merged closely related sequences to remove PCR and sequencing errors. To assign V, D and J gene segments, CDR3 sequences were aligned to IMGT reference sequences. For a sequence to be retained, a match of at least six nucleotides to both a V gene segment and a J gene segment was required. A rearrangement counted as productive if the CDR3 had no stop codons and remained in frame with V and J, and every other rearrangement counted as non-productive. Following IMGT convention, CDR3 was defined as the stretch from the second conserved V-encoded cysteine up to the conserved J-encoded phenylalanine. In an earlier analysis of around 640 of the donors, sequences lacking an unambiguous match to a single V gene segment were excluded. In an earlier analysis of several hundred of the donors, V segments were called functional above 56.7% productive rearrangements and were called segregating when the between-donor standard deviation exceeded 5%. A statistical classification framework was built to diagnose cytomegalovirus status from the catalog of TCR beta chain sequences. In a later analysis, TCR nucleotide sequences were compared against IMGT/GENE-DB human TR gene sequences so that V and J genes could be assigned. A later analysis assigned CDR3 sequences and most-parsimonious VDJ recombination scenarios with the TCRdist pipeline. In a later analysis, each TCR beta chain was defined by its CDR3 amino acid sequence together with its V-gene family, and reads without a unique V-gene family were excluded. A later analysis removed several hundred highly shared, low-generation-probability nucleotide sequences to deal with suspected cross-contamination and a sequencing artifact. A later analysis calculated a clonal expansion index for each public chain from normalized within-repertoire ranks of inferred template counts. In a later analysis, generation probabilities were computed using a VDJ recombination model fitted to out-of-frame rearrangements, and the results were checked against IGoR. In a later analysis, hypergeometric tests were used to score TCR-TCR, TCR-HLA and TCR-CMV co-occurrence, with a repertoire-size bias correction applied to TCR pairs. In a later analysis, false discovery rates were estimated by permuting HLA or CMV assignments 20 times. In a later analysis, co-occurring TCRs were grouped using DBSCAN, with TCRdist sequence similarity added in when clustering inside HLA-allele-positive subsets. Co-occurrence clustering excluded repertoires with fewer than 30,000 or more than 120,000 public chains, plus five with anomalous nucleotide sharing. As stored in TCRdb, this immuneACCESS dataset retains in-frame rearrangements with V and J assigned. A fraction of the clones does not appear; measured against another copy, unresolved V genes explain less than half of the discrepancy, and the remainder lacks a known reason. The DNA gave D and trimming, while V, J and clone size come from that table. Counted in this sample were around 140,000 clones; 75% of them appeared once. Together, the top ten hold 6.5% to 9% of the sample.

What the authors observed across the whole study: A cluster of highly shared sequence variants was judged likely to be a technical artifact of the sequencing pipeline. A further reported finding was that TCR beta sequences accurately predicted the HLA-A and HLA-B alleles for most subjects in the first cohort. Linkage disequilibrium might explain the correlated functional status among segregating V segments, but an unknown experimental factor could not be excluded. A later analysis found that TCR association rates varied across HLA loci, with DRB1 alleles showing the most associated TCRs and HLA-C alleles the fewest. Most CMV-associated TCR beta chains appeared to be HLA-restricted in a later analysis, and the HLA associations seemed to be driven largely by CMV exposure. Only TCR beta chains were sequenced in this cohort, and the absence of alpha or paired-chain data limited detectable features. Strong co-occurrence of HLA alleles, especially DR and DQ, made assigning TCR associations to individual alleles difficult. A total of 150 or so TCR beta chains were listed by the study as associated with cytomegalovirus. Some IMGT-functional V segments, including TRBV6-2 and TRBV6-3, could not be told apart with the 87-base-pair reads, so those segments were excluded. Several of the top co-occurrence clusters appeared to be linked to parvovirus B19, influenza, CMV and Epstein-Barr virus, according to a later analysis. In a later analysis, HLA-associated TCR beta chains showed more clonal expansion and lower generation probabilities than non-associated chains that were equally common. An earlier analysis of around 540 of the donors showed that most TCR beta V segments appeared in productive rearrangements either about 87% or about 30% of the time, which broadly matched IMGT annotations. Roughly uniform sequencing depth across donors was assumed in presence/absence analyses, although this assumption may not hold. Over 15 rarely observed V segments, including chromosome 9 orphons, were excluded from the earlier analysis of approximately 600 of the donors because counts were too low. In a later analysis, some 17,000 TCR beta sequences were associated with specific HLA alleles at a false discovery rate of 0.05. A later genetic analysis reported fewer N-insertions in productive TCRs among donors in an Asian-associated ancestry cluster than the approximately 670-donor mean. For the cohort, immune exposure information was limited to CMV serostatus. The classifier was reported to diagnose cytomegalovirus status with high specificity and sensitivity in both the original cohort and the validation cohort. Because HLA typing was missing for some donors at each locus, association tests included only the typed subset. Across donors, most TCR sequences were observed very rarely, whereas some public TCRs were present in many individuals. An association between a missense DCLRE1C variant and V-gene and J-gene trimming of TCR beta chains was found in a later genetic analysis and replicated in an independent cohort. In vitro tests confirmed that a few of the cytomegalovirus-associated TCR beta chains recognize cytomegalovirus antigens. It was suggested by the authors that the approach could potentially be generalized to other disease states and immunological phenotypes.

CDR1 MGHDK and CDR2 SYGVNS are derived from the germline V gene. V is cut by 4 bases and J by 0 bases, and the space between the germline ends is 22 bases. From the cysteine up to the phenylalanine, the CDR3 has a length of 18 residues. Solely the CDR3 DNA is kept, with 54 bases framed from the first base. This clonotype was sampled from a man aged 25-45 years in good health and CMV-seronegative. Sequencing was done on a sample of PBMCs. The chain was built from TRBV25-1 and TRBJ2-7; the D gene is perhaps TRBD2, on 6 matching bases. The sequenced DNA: TGTGCCAGCAGTGTCTACCCAGAGGGGCGGGGCGACTCCTACGAGCAGTACTTC. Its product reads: CASSVYPEGRGDSYEQYF.